A selection of T cell receptor beta chains follows, all from one sample in a study of radiotherapy plus CTLA-4 blockade in lung cancer. Here immunoSEQ multiplex PCR was the method, and the copy in TCRdb shows in-frame clones only, minus some. The sample shows around 24,000 clones, around 72% of them seen only once. The sample here was peripheral blood, taken from a patient treated with radiotherapy plus ipilimumab. These receptors came from a human donor with non-small cell lung cancer who had stable disease on radiotherapy plus ipilimumab. CDR3s leave out the opening cysteine and the closing phenylalanine or tryptophan. Size is omitted from some rows. Given values are once, few, many or a class for expanded clones.

.	TRBV6-1	TRBJ2-7	ASKSTQTYEQY
few	TRBV9	TRBJ2-2	ASSISPQGYTGELF
.	TRBV15	TRBJ2-1	ATSRDWEGSYNEQF
.	TRBV2	TRBJ2-3	ASSEGIKTPDTQY
.	TRBV11-2	TRBJ2-7	ASSPIDRLGAYEQY
.	TRBV11-2	TRBJ2-1	ASTLSGLGGREQF
.	TRBV4-2	TRBJ2-7	ASSQDLNGGRFPQTYEQY
.	TRBV11-2	TRBJ2-7	ASSLEASGWDEQY
.	TRBV7-6	TRBJ2-7	ASSLSAQGNYEQY
few	TRBV5-4	TRBJ2-1	ASSGSGAQANEQF
.	TRBV28	TRBJ2-2	ASSLWAPGATGELF
few	TRBV4-1	TRBJ2-7	ASSLTGMERQY
.	TRBV21-1	TRBJ2-1	ASSPRDGSSYNEQF
once	TRBV4-2	TRBJ2-5	ASSQARDRGETQY
.	TRBV4-1	TRBJ2-7	ASSQPHRGVYEQY
.	TRBV6-6	TRBJ2-7	ASSLGPSSYEQY
.	TRBV14	TRBJ1-4	ASSPPFRDREKLF
.	TRBV4-1	TRBJ2-1	ASSQDSVMGRLGDNEQF
.	TRBV6-1	TRBJ2-6	ASSVRGSGANVLT
.	TRBV5-5	TRBJ2-3	ASSFGAGSSTDTQY
medium-sized	TRBV19	TRBJ1-5	ASCARNSQPQH
.	TRBV7-2	TRBJ2-1	ASTLVRLANYNEQF
.	TRBV7-2	TRBJ2-5	ASSSGLAGGGGETQY
few	TRBV10-2	TRBJ2-5	ASSEGATQY
.	TRBV7-2	.	ASSRTTSGSYEQY
.	TRBV7-2	TRBJ1-4	ASSPVQGFNEKLF
.	TRBV11-2	TRBJ2-1	ASSRELYNEQF
few	TRBV4-1	TRBJ2-3	ASSQGFGDTDTQY
.	TRBV23-1	TRBJ2-2	ASSQSDPDRGQGGELF
.	TRBV18	TRBJ1-5	ASSPGVNQPQH
.	TRBV6-1	TRBJ1-1	ASISNTEAF
.	TRBV5-6	TRBJ1-1	ASSLVGQESTEAF
.	TRBV7-9	TRBJ1-1	ASSLDPNTEAF
.	TRBV28	TRBJ2-7	ASSGAGLADYEQY
few	TRBV7-3	TRBJ2-7	ASSPAGGVSSYEQY
.	TRBV2	TRBJ1-1	ASSELRARAF
medium-sized	TRBV5-1	TRBJ1-4	ASSWGTGRGEKLF
.	TRBV19	TRBJ2-2	ASSPNRVGTGELF
.	TRBV2	TRBJ2-7	ASSVSTFGQY
.	TRBV7-9	TRBJ2-5	ASSPAWGETQY
once	TRBV11-2	TRBJ2-1	ASSLYIWDNEQF
.	TRBV6-5	TRBJ2-2	ASTETGETGELF
.	TRBV7-8	TRBJ2-4	ASSLGGNKNIQY
few	TRBV10-3	TRBJ2-1	AIMQDSPGVDEQF